The 7 T cell receptor beta chains given below trace back to one sample, sequenced in a study of blood T cell repertoires in COVID-19. Measured with immunoSEQ multiplex PCR; TCRdb has only the in-frame clones, and not every one. The data hold under 250,000 clones, with 85% to 90% observed a single time. Specimen: peripheral blood. The receptors come from a man aged 25-40 years with COVID-19, enrolled during active disease.

J is TRBJ1-2 and V is TRBV7-9, with D perhaps TRBD1 (6 bases). Trimming removed 1 base at V and 8 bases at J, with 11 bases between. Germline assignment: CDR1 SEHNR and CDR2 FQNEAQ (reference sequence). This CDR3 is built from 13 residues. CDR3: CASSLGGPGGYTF. CDR3 bases: TGTGCCAGCAGCTTAGGGGGGCCAGGGGGCTACACCTTC.

The chain is built from TRBV27 and TRBJ1-2; 7 bases map to TRBD1. The CDR3 spans 14 residues. CDR1 MNHEY and CDR2 SMNVEV come from the germline V gene (reference sequence). Trimming took 6 bases from V and 5 from J; bases not matched to a gene: 9. The CDR3, as DNA: TGTGCCAGCAGGCCGCAGGGGGTGGGATATGGCTACACCTTC. It specifies CASRPQGVGYGYTF.

The rearrangement uses TRBV5-1 and TRBJ2-3, with 8 positions matching TRBD2. The CDR3 runs 15 residues. Germline V gene lookup returns CDR1 SGHRS and CDR2 YFSETQ. J lost 3 bases, V lost 6 bases, and 9 bases had no gene match. The CDR3 sequence is CASTLSGEKTDTQYF. CDR3 coding DNA: TGCGCCAGCACCCTTAGCGGGGAAAAGACAGATACGCAGTATTTT.

J is TRBJ2-5 and V is TRBV5-8; 8 bases fit TRBD1. CDR1 SGHTS and CDR2 YDEGEE come from the germline V gene. Trimming cost V 0 bases and J 1 base; bases outside gene matches: 2. The CDR3 is made up of 15 amino acids. The CDR3, as DNA: TGTGCCAGCAGCTTGGGTCAGGGGGCCCAAGAGACCCAGTACTTC. Protein: CASSLGQGAQETQYF.

This clone came up a few times. The V call is TRBV7-8, the J call TRBJ1-1; D uncertain. CDR1 is SGHVS and CDR2 is FQNEAQ in the germline V gene. V shed 3 bases and J shed 2 bases, with 10 bases lying between them. The length of the CDR3 is 14 residues. The CDR3 loop reads CASSLRVRNTEAFF. The CDR3 DNA is TGTGCCAGCAGCTTGCGGGTTCGCAACACTGAAGCTTTCTTT.

This chain's CDR3 is CAISGEGDSYNEQFF. CDR3 DNA sequence: TGTGCCATCAGTGGCGAAGGGGACTCCTACAATGAGCAGTTCTTC. The V call is TRBV10-3, the J call TRBJ2-1; D perhaps matches TRBD1 (5 bases). V was shortened by 4 bases and J by 0 bases, with 10 bases between the two germline ends. In germline, CDR1 is ENHRY, CDR2 SYGVKD. The CDR3 contains 15 residues.

The chain recombines TRBV21-1 with TRBJ1-5; the table's D call of TRBD1 was not tested on the DNA. TRBV21-1 is tagged as a pseudogene. The CDR3 sequence is 13 residues long. CDR3 DNA: TGTGCCAGCAGACAGGGTGGGGGTCAGCCCCAGCATTTT. It is translated as CASRQGGGQPQHF.